This T cell receptor beta chain was captured by sequencing in a study of CD8+CD57+ T cells in acquired aplastic anemia. Study-wide background: The mean DNA yield obtained from sorted CD4+ and CD8+ cells came to 3.2 ug.

Germline CDR1 reads SGHAT; CDR2 reads FQNNGV. CDR3 length equals 19 residues. The V end was cut by 0 bases, the J end by 0 bases, with 18 bases between. Notes on this clonotype: The antigen is undetermined.

Study-wide results and caveats: Controls did not differ significantly from patients in CD8+ Simpson's diversity.

Patients selected for sequencing had displayed CD8+CD57+ cell expansion by flow cytometry. Blood came from patients not yet given any therapy. It was genomic DNA that served as the template for profiling TCR beta VDJ and CDR3. TCRdb re-derived calls from the reads in MiXCR, one entry per CDR3 protein. Among 270,000 or so distinct CDR3 sequences listed, less than 85% were seen once. This TCR was recovered from a human donor with aplastic anemia. Input material: sorted CD4+, CD8+, or CD8+CD57+ T cells (not recorded which) from PBMCs. The gene calls are TRBV11-2 and TRBJ2-1; D is perhaps TRBD1 (7 bases). The DNA of the CDR3 is TGTGCCAGCAGCTTAGATCTGACAGGGAGGAGAAGCTCCTACAATGAGCAGTTCTTC. It encodes CASSLDLTGRRSSYNEQFF.